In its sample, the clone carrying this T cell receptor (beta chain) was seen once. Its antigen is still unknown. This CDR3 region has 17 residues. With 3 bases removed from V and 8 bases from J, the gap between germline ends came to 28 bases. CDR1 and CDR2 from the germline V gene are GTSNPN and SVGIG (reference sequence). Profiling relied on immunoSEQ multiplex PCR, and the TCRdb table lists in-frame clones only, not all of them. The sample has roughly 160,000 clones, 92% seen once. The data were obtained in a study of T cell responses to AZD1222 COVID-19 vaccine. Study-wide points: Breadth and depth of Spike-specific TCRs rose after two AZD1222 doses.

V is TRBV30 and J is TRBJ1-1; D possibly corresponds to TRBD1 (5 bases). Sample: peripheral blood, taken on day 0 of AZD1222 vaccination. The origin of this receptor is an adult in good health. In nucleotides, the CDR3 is TGTGCCTGGAGAGAATGGGCTACGGTCGGGGCGCGGGGCGAAGCTTTCTTT. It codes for CAWREWATVGARGEAFF.